This TCR beta chain was documented in a study of Graves' ophthalmopathy and Graves' hyperthyroidism. Study-level information: Pretreatment peripheral blood was obtained at initial diagnosis.

Amplification of TCR beta CDR3 regions used RNA transcripts. RT-PCR was first run with HTBI primers, then multiplex PCR in a second round. TCRdb re-analysed the multiplex PCR reads in MiXCR, keeping a single row per CDR3 protein. The sample contains approximately 700,000 distinct CDR3 sequences, approximately 40% of which appear only once. Germline V lookup: CDR1 SEHNR, CDR2 FQNEAQ (reference sequence). The V and J ends lost 5 bases and 9 bases respectively, with 13 bases between them. This CDR3 region has 12 residues. This clonotype appeared a few times. Sequencing was done on a sample of peripheral blood. The chain recombines TRBV7-9 with TRBJ1-1; D is uncertain. The source of this sequence is an adult man with Graves' ophthalmopathy. CDR3 bases: TGTGCCAGCAGCCCAATCAGGAGACAAGCTTTCTTT. Its protein is CASSPIRRQAFF. The entire variable domain, with the rest obtained from reference TRBV7-9 and TRBJ1-1, is as follows: DTGVSQNPRHKITKRGQNVTFRCDPISEHNRLYWYRQTLGQGPEFLTYFQNEAQLEKSRLLSDRFSAERPKGSFSTLEIQRTEQGDSAMYLCASSPIRRQAFFGQGTRLTVV.